This TCR beta chain was captured by sequencing in a study of graft-versus-host responses after intestinal transplantation. Findings of the study overall: With peak circulating GvH clone levels came an association with early post-transplant HvG declines.

With respect to this clone: Antigen unknown.

Trimming stripped 5 bases from V and 7 bases from J, with 15 bases between. The CDR3 is 14 residues long. Germline V gene lookup returns CDR1 SEHNR and CDR2 FQNEAQ (reference sequence). Measured with immunoSEQ multiplex PCR; TCRdb has only the in-frame clones, and not every one. The profile shows 90,000 to 150,000 clones, roughly 91% of them singletons. The TCR was taken from a human donor who received an intestinal transplant. Source: unstimulated CD4+ T cells sorted from spleen or lymph node cells, taken before intestinal transplant. The chain recombines TRBV7-9 with TRBJ2-4, with D maybe TRBD2 (6 bases). CDR3 residues: CASSPRDSGNIQYF. The CDR3 nucleotides read TGTGCCAGCAGCCCTCGGGACTCTGGGAACATTCAGTACTTC.